The 4 T cell receptor beta chains given below trace back to one sample, sequenced in a study of human T cells and chemical hapten exposure. Treatment reported: therapeutic diphenylcyclopropenone sensitization with weekly scalp DPC. Single cDNA molecules in the library carried unique molecular identifiers attached during preparation. TCRdb ran MiXCR on the reads and lists one entry per CDR3 protein. The sample includes about 3,300 distinct CDR3 sequences, roughly 50% seen only once; the top ten take roughly 5%. Sequenced material: whole blood, taken before DPC sensitization or 2, 6, or about 24 weeks after (not recorded which). These receptors were collected from an adult with alopecia areata. Some clones in this sample may be carry-over from other donors' samples. This table probably holds off-target reads from a library built for another chain.

Notes on this clonotype: The junction shows a germline mismatch at one end, possibly a read error. The chain links TRBV12-3 or TRBV12-4 to TRBJ2-3, with 9 bases matching TRBD2. The CDR3 runs 15 residues. DNA for the CDR3: TGTGCCAGCAGTCTAGCGGGGAGCCTCACAGATACGCAGTATTTT. This sequence encodes CASSLAGSLTDTQYF.

This chain uses TRBV4-1 with TRBJ2-5; 8 bases are a match to TRBD1. From germline, CDR1 is MGHRA and CDR2 YSYEKL. V shed 3 bases and J 7 bases; nucleotides not matched to a gene: 16. This CDR3 spans 17 amino acids. The CDR3 loop is CASSHPLRTGIRGTQYF. CDR3 bases: TGCGCCAGCAGCCACCCGCTCAGGACAGGGATCCGTGGGACCCAGTACTTC.

The rearrangement uses TRBV6-2 or TRBV6-3 and TRBJ1-1; no clear D. The germline gives CDR1 MNHEY, CDR2 SVGEGT. V was shortened by 7 bases and J by 1 base, with 4 bases between the two germline ends. The CDR3 is made up of 11 amino acids. The CDR3 region is CASNQNTEAFF. The CDR3 nucleotides are TGTGCCAGCAATCAGAACACTGAAGCTTTCTTT.

This clonotype was seen a few times. The chain links TRBV7-2 to TRBJ2-7; TRBD1 might be the D (5 bases). V lost 5 bases and J lost 3, with 14 bases in between. Per germline, CDR1 SGHTA and CDR2 FQGNSA. The CDR3 length is 14 residues. The CDR3 loop is CASSPGGAFYEQYF. As DNA, the CDR3 is TGTGCCAGCAGCCCCGGTGGGGCTTTCTACGAGCAGTACTTC.